This TCR beta chain was retrieved from a study of T cell responses to AZD1222 COVID-19 vaccine. Overall study results and limits: Among the donors, most were white British and more were female, and clonal diversity was possibly underestimated.

The table came from immunoSEQ multiplex PCR; TCRdb's copy has only in-frame clones and leaves some out. There are 250,000 to 300,000 clones in the sample; almost 95% occur only once, and around 0.58% lies in the top ten. Germline lookup yields CDR1 SGHRS and CDR2 YFSETQ. Trimming cost V 2 bases and J 0 bases; bases outside gene matches: 4. There are 15 residues in the CDR3. This clone was seen only a few times. As yet, its antigen is unknown. This TCR was sampled from an adult who received the AZD1222 COVID-19 vaccine. The sequenced sample was peripheral blood, obtained 28 days after the second AZD1222 dose. This rearrangement joins TRBV5-1 to TRBJ1-2; 7 bases agree with TRBD1. The CDR3 DNA is TGCGCCAGCAGCTTTGGCGGACAGGCTAACTATGGCTACACCTTC. Protein sequence: CASSFGGQANYGYTF.